Following are 22 T cell receptor beta chains from one sample sequenced in a study of PD-L1 blockade in urothelial cancer. The sample's time point: pretreatment peripheral blood. Only in-frame clones appear in the TCRdb table, and some are missing; sequencing was by immunoSEQ multiplex PCR. The table shows more than 85,000 clones, with roughly 91% occurring only once. This sample comprised PBMCs, obtained around atezolizumab (anti-PD-L1) treatment. The source is a man aged 55 to 70 with urothelial cancer.

This rearrangement joins TRBV7-2 to TRBJ2-7, with D possibly TRBD2 on 6 matching bases. The V gene lost 3 bases and the J gene lost 4 bases, with 13 bases spanning the gap. Germline values: CDR1 SGHTA, CDR2 FQGNSA. This CDR3 comprises 14 residues. The CDR3 DNA is TGTGCCAGCAGCTTGGGGGGAGAGGGATACGAGCAGTACTTC. The encoded protein is CASSLGGEGYEQYF.

The rearrangement joins TRBV29-1 to TRBJ1-5; D remains unclear. Germline CDR1 and CDR2: SQVTM and ANQGSEA. This CDR3 contains 12 residues. Trimming stripped 6 bases from V and 5 bases from J, with 11 bases between. The CDR3 loop reads CSVPTFHQPQHF. The CDR3 nucleotides are TGCAGCGTCCCGACATTCCATCAGCCCCAGCATTTT.

This clone was observed a few times. This chain joins TRBV6-1 and TRBJ1-2; 8 nucleotides agree with TRBD1. Germline loops: CDR1 MNHNS, CDR2 SASEGT. J gave up 4 bases and V 8 bases, and 6 bases lay outside the gene matches. The CDR3 spans 13 residues. The chain's CDR3 is CASYRGGLYGYTF. DNA of the CDR3: TGTGCCAGCTACAGGGGGGGCCTCTATGGCTACACCTTC.

This chain links TRBV19 with TRBJ2-1; 10 nucleotides match TRBD2. Per germline, CDR1 LNHDA and CDR2 SQIVND (reference sequence). CDR3 length: 17 residues. The V and J ends lost 7 bases and 4 bases, in that order; junction bases with no gene match: 13. CDR3 sequence: CASKVGAGTSAYNEQFF. CDR3 bases: TGTGCCAGTAAAGTAGGGGCCGGGACTAGCGCTTACAATGAGCAGTTCTTC. The complete variable domain, with remaining parts taken from reference TRBV19 and TRBJ2-1, reads DGGITQSPKYLFRKEGQNVTLSCEQNLNHDAMYWYRQDPGQGLRLIYYSQIVNDFQKGDIAEGYSVSREKKESFPLTVTSAQKNPTAFYLCASKVGAGTSAYNEQFFGPGTRLTVL.

This chain uses TRBV18 with TRBJ2-5, with D perhaps matching TRBD2 (5 bases). Germline loops: CDR1 KGHSH, CDR2 LQKENI. The V and J ends lost 6 bases and 3 bases respectively, with 17 bases between them. The CDR3 extends over 15 amino acids. CDR3 amino acids: CASSPPSGIEETQYF. DNA for the CDR3: TGTGCCAGCTCCCCTCCTTCGGGGATTGAAGAGACCCAGTACTTC.

The chain carries TRBV6-1 and TRBJ2-7; a weak D match, TRBD2 (6 bases). The length of the CDR3 is 13 residues. The V end lost 8 bases, the J end lost 0 bases, and 11 bases lay between the germline ends. Germline V lookup: CDR1 MNHNS, CDR2 SASEGT. CDR3 protein: CASGLADSYEQYF. The CDR3 nucleotides read TGTGCCAGCGGATTAGCGGACTCCTACGAGCAGTACTTC.

This chain joins TRBV10-3 and TRBJ1-2; possible D gene TRBD1, 6 bases. This CDR3 region has 16 residues. The germline V and J ends were trimmed by 3 bases and 2 bases, with 16 bases remaining between them. Germline loops: CDR1 ENHRY, CDR2 SYGVKD. The CDR3 DNA follows: TGTGCCATCAGTGATGTAAACCGGGACATGAACTATGGCTACACCTTC. Amino acid sequence: CAISDVNRDMNYGYTF.

The chain has TRBV2 and TRBJ2-4, with 7 bases identical to TRBD1. Germline V gives CDR1 SNHLY, CDR2 FYNNEI. This CDR3 region has 14 residues. V was clipped by 5 bases and J by 6 bases; unmatched bases: 7. For the CDR3, the DNA is TGTGCCAGCAGTCCGTCGACAGGGTTAAACATTCAGTACTTC. It yields the protein CASSPSTGLNIQYF.

The chain joins TRBV7-7 to TRBJ1-3; no firm D call. CDR3 size: 14 residues. The germline gives CDR1 SSHAT, CDR2 FNYEAQ (reference sequence). With 5 bases removed from V and 2 bases from J, the gap between germline ends came to 10 bases. Here the CDR3 DNA reads TGTGCCAGCAGCCCCGAGGCGGCTGGAAACACCATATATTTT. This codes for CASSPEAAGNTIYF.

The J gene is TRBJ2-3, the V gene TRBV5-1, with 12 nucleotides matching TRBD2. Germline V gives CDR1 SGHRS, CDR2 YFSETQ. V lost 5 bases to trimming and J lost 4 bases; unmatched junction nucleotides: 8. The length of the CDR3 is 16 residues. The CDR3 region is CASRARLAGVADTQYF. CDR3 nucleotides: TGCGCCAGCAGGGCGAGACTAGCGGGAGTAGCAGATACGCAGTATTTT.

V gene TRBV19 combines with J gene TRBJ2-3, with TRBD1 matching 10 bases. CDR1 and CDR2 (germline): LNHDA, SQIVND (reference sequence). After removal of 4 bases from V and 5 bases from J, the junction contained 3 bases not matched to a gene. The CDR3 runs to 14 residues. This CDR3 is CASSRQGARDTQYF. In DNA, the CDR3 is TGTGCCAGTAGTAGACAGGGGGCCCGAGATACGCAGTATTTT.

V gene TRBV25-1 combines with J gene TRBJ2-1, with D hard to call. V was trimmed by 6 bases and J by 12 bases, leaving 18 bases between them. There are 13 residues in the CDR3. Germline CDR1 is MGHDK and CDR2 is SYGVNS. The CDR3 sequence is CASSGLSVSGQFF. The CDR3 coding sequence is TGTGCCAGCAGCGGGTTAAGCGTTTCGGGGCAGTTCTTC.

The chain links TRBV6-1 to TRBJ2-7; 8 bases agree with TRBD1. The CDR3 totals 14 residues. V shed 7 bases, J shed 4 bases, and the junction held 9 bases outside the gene matches. CDR1 MNHNS and CDR2 SASEGT come from the germline V gene. The CDR3 sequence: CASKTDRVLYEQYF. The CDR3 region has the DNA TGTGCCAGCAAGACGGACAGGGTCTTATACGAGCAGTACTTC.

This sequence joins TRBV6-6 and TRBJ2-1, with unresolved D. V lost 7 bases and J 2 bases, leaving 6 bases between the germline ends. Germline V gives CDR1 MNHNY, CDR2 SVGAGI (reference sequence). The CDR3 loop spans 12 amino acids. The CDR3 is CASMRAYNEQFF. CDR3 in DNA: TGTGCCAGCATGCGAGCCTACAATGAGCAGTTCTTC.

The rearrangement joins TRBV6-4 to TRBJ2-1, with 7 bases matching TRBD2. Germline CDR1 reads MRHNA; CDR2 reads SNTAGT. J lost 9 bases, V lost 4 bases, and 0 bases had no gene match. The CDR3 length is 11 residues. CDR3: CASSGGGEQFF. The CDR3 DNA reads TGTGCCAGCAGTGGGGGGGGTGAGCAGTTCTTC.

In its sample, this clone was seen once. This CDR3 reads CASSEAGGRWVSEKLFF. The CDR3 coding sequence is TGTGCCAGCAGTGAAGCGGGGGGGAGGTGGGTTAGCGAAAAACTGTTTTTT. The chain has TRBV6-1 and TRBJ1-4; a weak D match, TRBD1 (5 bases). Trimming took off 0 bases at V and 8 bases at J, with 19 bases between the two ends. The germline V gene encodes CDR1 MNHNS and CDR2 SASEGT. CDR3 length: 17 amino acids.

The V gene is TRBV7-9, the J gene TRBJ1-5, with D possibly being TRBD1 (5 bases). This CDR3 has 12 residues. Germline V gene data show CDR1 as SEHNR and CDR2 as FQNEAQ (reference sequence). The germline V and J ends were trimmed by 5 bases and 8 bases, with 10 bases remaining between them. The CDR3 region has the DNA TGTGCCAGCAGCAGGGGAGGGGAGCCCCAGCATTTT. This gives the protein CASSRGGEPQHF.

The chain is built from TRBV2 and TRBJ2-2; 9 nucleotides line up with TRBD1. The CDR3 sequence is 15 residues long. Germline trimming cut 4 bases from V and 5 bases from J; bases unmatched to any gene: 5. Germline lookup yields CDR1 SNHLY and CDR2 FYNNEI. CDR3 residues: CASSVQGAHTGELFF. The CDR3, as DNA: TGTGCCAGCAGTGTACAGGGGGCGCATACCGGGGAGCTGTTTTTT.

CDR3 residues: CASGMAPGNTIYF. DNA for the CDR3: TGTGCCAGCGGCATGGCTCCGGGAAACACCATATATTTT. The V call is TRBV2, the J call TRBJ1-3; D not resolved. The CDR3 runs 13 residues. Germline loops: CDR1 SNHLY, CDR2 FYNNEI. V was trimmed by 8 bases and J by 4 bases, leaving 12 bases between them.

The V and J genes are TRBV5-1 and TRBJ1-1; 8 bases map to TRBD1. With 5 bases clipped from V and 3 bases from J, the junction kept 3 bases outside the gene matches. This CDR3 has 13 residues. Germline lookup yields CDR1 SGHRS and CDR2 YFSETQ. CDR3 sequence reads: CASRLTGDTEAFF. The DNA for the CDR3 is TGCGCCAGCAGACTGACAGGGGACACTGAAGCTTTCTTT. The whole variable domain, remainder taken from reference TRBV5-1 and TRBJ1-1, is KAGVTQTPRYLIKTRGQQVTLSCSPISGHRSVSWYQQTPGQGLQFLFEYFSETQRNKGNFPGRFSGRQFSNSRSEMNVSTLELGDSALYLCASRLTGDTEAFFGQGTRLTVV.

CDR3 sequence: CASRLGQGNGYTF. CDR3 bases: TGCGCCAGCAGGCTGGGACAGGGGAATGGCTACACCTTC. The chain combines TRBV5-1 with TRBJ1-2; 10 positions match TRBD1. CDR1 and CDR2 from the germline V gene are SGHRS and YFSETQ. J lost 6 bases, V lost 5 bases, and 4 bases had no gene match. The length of the CDR3 is 13 residues.

This rearrangement joins TRBV6-5 to TRBJ1-1, with a tentative D call TRBD1 (6 bases). V was trimmed by 0 bases and J by 7 bases, leaving 15 bases between them. In germline, CDR1 is MNHEY, CDR2 SVGAGI. The CDR3 length is 15 residues. CDR3 nucleotide sequence: TGTGCCAGCAGTTACTCAGGGGCAGGGGCGCGTGAAGCTTTCTTT. Translating it yields CASSYSGAGAREAFF.